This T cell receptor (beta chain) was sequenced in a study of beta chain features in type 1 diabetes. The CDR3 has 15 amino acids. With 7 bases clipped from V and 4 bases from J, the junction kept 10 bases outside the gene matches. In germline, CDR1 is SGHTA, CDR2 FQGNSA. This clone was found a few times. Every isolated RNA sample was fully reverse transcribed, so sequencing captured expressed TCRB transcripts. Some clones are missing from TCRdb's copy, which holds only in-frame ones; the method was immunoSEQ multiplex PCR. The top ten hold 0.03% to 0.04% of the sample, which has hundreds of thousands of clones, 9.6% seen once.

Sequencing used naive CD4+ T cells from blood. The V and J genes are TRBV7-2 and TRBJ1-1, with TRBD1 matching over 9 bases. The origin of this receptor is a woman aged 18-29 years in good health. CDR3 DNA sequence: TGTGCCAGCACTACGGATGACAGGGGGTCCACTGAAGCTTTCTTT. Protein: CASTTDDRGSTEAFF.